This T cell receptor beta chain originates from a study of blood T cell repertoires in COVID-19 (dated by TCRdb to about 2020). About the study as a whole: Samples from collaborators originated in the United States, Italy and Spain and spanned both the acute and convalescent phases of COVID-19. The prospective study material was composed of cDNA or gDNA derived from T cells, B-cell-depleted T cells, or PBMCs. Subjects who had been exposed to COVID-19, were actively infected with it, or had recovered from it provided the deeply sampled blood TCRbeta repertoires that made up the dataset. The repertoires were released in a freely available public database meant as a resource for research on the immune response to SARS-CoV-2. Samples were obtained from the ongoing ImmuneRACE study (first 160 participants) and from over 1,000 subjects provided by 6 global collaborators. The sample metadata nearly always contained a de-identified subject ID, COVID-19 status, age in years and sex. Where available, HLA class I and class II types were taken from metadata supplied by the sample provider and were not determined by assay-based typing. Overall study outcomes, separate from this receptor: How much clinical and demographic metadata was included differed by source and by participant, and the metadata was provided uncurated.

Samples from volunteer blood donors who had recovered from COVID-19 were contributed by a second Seattle source. Collaborating institutions collected whole blood in K2EDTA tubes following their own protocols. Collaborator samples were shipped for TCRbeta analysis as frozen whole blood, isolated PBMCs, or DNA extracted from either sample type. TCRbeta CDR3 regions were amplified from genomic DNA by means of the immunoSEQ Assay, a bias-controlled multiplex PCR. Turning to the authors' computational methods: Nucleated cell counts per sample were estimated from amplification of reference gene primers within the assay. To quantify the absolute abundance of each unique TCRbeta CDR3 rearrangement, sequence reads were collapsed and filtered. For each sample, productive Simpson clonality was calculated as the square root of Simpson's diversity index over productive rearrangements. What TCRdb holds here is the immuneACCESS table cut down to in-frame rearrangements. Part of the clones is not present; checked against another copy, under half of the missing clones reflect an unresolved V gene, and the others are unexplained. The DNA was the basis for D and trimming; V, J and clone size are from that table. The sample data list under 250,000 clones, and 84% of these were observed just once. Of the sample, approximately 1.5% falls within the top ten clones.

This clone was recorded only once. Its antigen is still unknown. The sample holds no much larger clone one base away, and base qualities are not on file. The receptor was derived from a woman aged 40 to 55 who had recovered from COVID-19. Sequencing was done on a sample of peripheral blood.

The encoded CDR3 is CASGQGEAGELFF. The DNA sequence is given as TGCGCCAGCGGACAGGGGGAGGCCGGGGAGCTGTTTTTT. This sequence uses TRBV5-1 and TRBJ2-2; 10 junctional bases match TRBD1. Reading the germline V gene gives CDR1 SGHRS and CDR2 YFSETQ. Clipping removes 7 bases from V and 6 bases from J, with 3 as the unmatched junction base count. Measured from the cysteine to the phenylalanine, the CDR3 is 13 residues long. The DNA shown is the 39-base CDR3, in frame from base 1. Full variable domain (CDR3 extended with the reference TRBV5-1 and TRBJ2-2 proteins): KAGVTQTPRYLIKTRGQQVTLSCSPISGHRSVSWYQQTPGQGLQFLFEYFSETQRNKGNFPGRFSGRQFSNSRSEMNVSTLELGDSALYLCASGQGEAGELFFGEGSRLTVL.